This T cell receptor (beta chain) was identified in a study of neoadjuvant nivolumab and ipilimumab in lung cancer. With regard to this clone: Its antigen is unidentified.

Study outcomes and limitations: Only a small number of samples underwent TCR sequencing.

Using immunoSEQ multiplex PCR, the repertoire was profiled, and TCRdb retains in-frame clones only, with some absent. The repertoire holds 45,000 to 55,000 clones, with around 89% as singletons. Germline V lookup: CDR1 SGHRS, CDR2 YFSETQ. The CDR3 is 18 amino acids. V was shortened by 2 bases and J by 3 bases, with 20 bases between the two germline ends. The rearrangement links TRBV5-1 to TRBJ1-4; weak D call: TRBD1 (6 bases). The material sequenced was blood, taken before neoadjuvant nivolumab, alone or with ipilimumab. The source of this sequence is an adult with non-small cell lung cancer. Some clones in this sample may be carry-over from other donors' samples. The CDR3 is CASSFGLKGGAANEKLFF. CDR3 nucleotides: TGCGCCAGCAGCTTCGGATTAAAAGGGGGGGCGGCTAATGAAAAACTGTTTTTT.